The next 20 T cell receptor beta chains were all read from a single sample in a study of shared clonotypes between healthy human individuals. Naive CD8 cells lacked CD45RO and underwent positive selection for CCR7, leaving out terminally differentiated effector memory CD45RA+ cells. Some clones are missing from TCRdb's copy, which holds only in-frame ones; the method was immunoSEQ multiplex PCR. The table shows 1.5 million to 2.5 million clones, with approximately 95% occurring only once. The specimen was naive CD8+ T cells sorted from blood. Source of these receptors: a man aged 18 to 29 in good health.

CDR3 DNA: TGCGCCAGCAGCCAAGATCTAGGAACAGGTGTTTTGGGCTCCTACAATGAGCAGTTCTTC. Its protein product is CASSQDLGTGVLGSYNEQFF. The V gene is TRBV4-3, the J gene TRBJ2-1; D possibly corresponds to TRBD1 (5 bases). V lost 0 bases, J lost 0 bases, and 21 bases lay in between. In germline, CDR1 is LGHNA, CDR2 YSLEER. The CDR3 length is 20 residues.

The chain uses TRBV4-1 and TRBJ2-1; 7 nucleotides align to TRBD2. Germline CDR1 MGHRA, CDR2 YSYEKL. The CDR3 is 19 amino acids. After removal of 1 base from V and 0 bases from J, the junction contained 12 bases not matched to a gene. CDR3 sequence (DNA): TGCGCCAGCAGCCAAGGCGGGGCTGTGGGCGGGAGCTCCTACAATGAGCAGTTCTTC. This translates into CASSQGGAVGGSSYNEQFF.

The rearrangement links TRBV30 to TRBJ2-5, with D possibly TRBD2 on 6 matching bases. V was pared by 4 bases and J by 2 bases, with 20 bases between. The CDR3 loop spans 16 amino acids. Germline V lookup: CDR1 GTSNPN, CDR2 SVGIG (reference sequence). CDR3 coding DNA: TGTGCCTGGACCAAAGGGGCGGGACTGGCACAAGAGACCCAGTACTTC. This gives the protein CAWTKGAGLAQETQYF.

The chain couples TRBV4-3 to TRBJ1-1; no firm D call. Trimming shortened V by 0 bases and J by 0 bases, and 14 bases separated the two germline ends. Germline lookup yields CDR1 LGHNA and CDR2 YSLEER. The CDR3 has 17 amino acids. CDR3 loop: CASSQERAEEMNTEAFF. The CDR3 nucleotides are TGCGCCAGCAGCCAAGAGCGGGCAGAAGAAATGAACACTGAAGCTTTCTTT.

With regard to this clone: Other DNA variants within this sample encode the same CDR3. V and J are TRBV9 and TRBJ2-1, with 11 bases identical to TRBD2. The J segment lost 4 bases and the V segment lost 2 bases, leaving 2 bases of the junction unmatched. The CDR3 spans 15 residues. Germline assignment: CDR1 SGDLS and CDR2 YYNGEE. The CDR3: CASSVGTSGYNEQFF. As DNA, the CDR3 is TGTGCCAGCAGCGTCGGGACTAGCGGTTACAATGAGCAGTTCTTC.

The chain combines TRBV29-1 with TRBJ1-2; no clear D. The CDR3 is 12 amino acids. Trimming pared 6 bases from V and 7 bases from J, leaving 15 bases between. Germline-derived CDR1 and CDR2 are SQVTM and ANQGSEA. DNA of the CDR3: TGCAGCGTAATCGGAGGGAGCTCTGGCTACACCTTC. It is translated as CSVIGGSSGYTF.

This clone is a singleton in its sample. Other nucleotide sequences from this sample produce the same CDR3. The J gene is TRBJ1-2, the V gene TRBV5-1, with TRBD1 as a possible D gene (6 bases). This CDR3 has 13 amino acids. The germline gives CDR1 SGHRS, CDR2 YFSETQ. V shed 0 bases and J shed 3 bases, with 6 bases lying between them. The CDR3 sequence: CASSLGTDYGYTF. The CDR3 coding sequence is TGCGCCAGCAGCTTGGGGACAGACTATGGCTACACCTTC.

Details on this clone: Possible read error: a much larger clone is one base away. The rearrangement joins TRBV6-5 to TRBJ2-7; D is unclear. The CDR3 is 11 residues long. Trimming took 1 base from V and 3 from J, leaving 1 base between them. Looked up from germline, CDR1 is MNHEY and CDR2 is SVGAGI. CDR3 sequence reads: CASSYFYEQYF. The DNA of the CDR3 is TGTGCCAGCAGTTACTTCTACGAGCAGTACTTC.

The chain couples TRBV7-6 to TRBJ2-7, with unresolved D. V was clipped by 0 bases and J by 7 bases, with 13 bases between them. The CDR3 loop spans 14 amino acids. The germline V gene has CDR1 SGHVS and CDR2 FNYEAQ. The CDR3 protein is CASSLAGEVGEQYF. In DNA, the CDR3 is TGTGCCAGCAGCTTAGCGGGCGAGGTTGGTGAGCAGTACTTC.

Of note for this clone: Other DNA sequences within the sample encode an identical CDR3. The chain carries TRBV27 and TRBJ2-7; D remains unclear. Trimming removed 6 bases from V and 3 bases from J, with 12 bases in between. The CDR3 is 13 amino acids. Per germline, CDR1 MNHEY and CDR2 SMNVEV (reference sequence). CDR3 amino acids: CASSAGTGYEQYF. In nucleotides, the CDR3 is TGTGCCAGCAGCGCTGGCACCGGCTACGAGCAGTACTTC.

This chain joins TRBV2 and TRBJ2-7; 12 bases map to TRBD2. CDR3 length: 13 amino acids. Losses at the gene ends were 6 bases for V and 4 bases for J; bases not matched to a gene: 1. From germline, CDR1 is SNHLY and CDR2 FYNNEI. The CDR3, as DNA: TGTGCCAGCAGGGGGACTAGCGGGTACGAGCAGTACTTC. Translating it yields CASRGTSGYEQYF.

This clone was recorded only once. The chain recombines TRBV4-1 with TRBJ1-3, with D uncertain. Per germline, CDR1 MGHRA and CDR2 YSYEKL. The germline V and J ends were trimmed by 0 bases and 6 bases, with 6 bases remaining between them. The length of the CDR3 is 13 residues. The CDR3: CASSQERVNTIYF. In DNA form, the CDR3 reads TGCGCCAGCAGCCAAGAAAGAGTAAACACCATATATTTT.

This CDR3 is CASSRQDSRTEAFF. The DNA for the CDR3 is TGTGCCAGCAGTCGGCAGGACAGCAGGACTGAAGCTTTCTTT. The chain combines TRBV27 with TRBJ1-1, with a possible D match to TRBD1 (6 bases). CDR1 and CDR2 from the germline V gene are MNHEY and SMNVEV (reference sequence). Trimming left V 5 bases short and J 5 bases short, with 15 bases between. This CDR3 is 14 amino acids long.

This chain uses TRBV7-9 with TRBJ1-5; D is unresolved. CDR1 and CDR2 from the germline V gene are SEHNR and FQNEAQ (reference sequence). Deletions cut 1 base from V and 0 bases from J, with 10 bases between. The CDR3 consists of 16 residues. In DNA, the CDR3 is TGTGCCAGCAGCTTAGGAGAACACGATAGCAATCAGCCCCAGCATTTT. Translated: CASSLGEHDSNQPQHF.

The CDR3 loop is CASSLAEENQPQHF. CDR3 sequence (DNA): TGTGCCAGCAGCTTGGCAGAGGAGAACCAGCCCCAGCATTTT. V is TRBV7-9 and J is TRBJ1-5; no clear D gene. The V gene lost 3 bases and the J gene lost 7 bases, with 13 bases spanning the gap. The CDR3 has 14 amino acids. The germline CDR1 and CDR2 sequences are SEHNR and FQNEAQ (reference sequence).

This chain joins TRBV4-3 and TRBJ2-4; D not certain. V was cut by 4 bases and J by 0 bases, with 13 bases left in between. The CDR3 sequence is 16 residues long. CDR1 and CDR2 (germline): LGHNA, YSLEER. DNA of the CDR3: TGCGCCAGCAGCCCTGGTCCGACGGGAGCCAAAAACATTCAGTACTTC. Amino acids: CASSPGPTGAKNIQYF.

The chain links TRBV19 to TRBJ2-7, with TRBD1 matching 8 bases. The J segment lost 0 bases and the V segment lost 7 bases, leaving 5 bases of the junction unmatched. The CDR3 loop spans 14 amino acids. In germline, CDR1 is LNHDA, CDR2 SQIVND (reference sequence). CDR3: CASKPDRDSYEQYF. The CDR3 coding sequence is TGTGCCAGTAAGCCGGACAGGGACTCCTACGAGCAGTACTTC. The full variable domain, rest sourced from reference TRBV19 and TRBJ2-7, is DGGITQSPKYLFRKEGQNVTLSCEQNLNHDAMYWYRQDPGQGLRLIYYSQIVNDFQKGDIAEGYSVSREKKESFPLTVTSAQKNPTAFYLCASKPDRDSYEQYFGPGTRLTVT.

This clone was detected only once. The V gene is TRBV5-6, the J gene TRBJ2-2; TRBD2 is a possible D gene (5 bases). The germline gives CDR1 SGHDT, CDR2 YYEEEE. Trimming stripped 0 bases from V and 0 bases from J, with 18 bases between. This CDR3 is built from 19 residues. CDR3 in amino acids: CASSLEPFQRLANTGELFF. The CDR3 nucleotides are TGTGCCAGCAGCTTGGAGCCCTTCCAGCGGCTTGCGAACACCGGGGAGCTGTTTTTT.

With respect to this clone: This same CDR3 is encoded by further DNA sequences in the sample. The V call is TRBV4-3, the J call TRBJ2-3; a weak D match, TRBD2 (5 bases). CDR1 is LGHNA, CDR2 YSLEER, per germline. V was pared by 1 base and J by 3 bases, with 8 bases between. This CDR3 comprises 14 residues. The CDR3 nucleotides read TGCGCCAGCAGCCAAGCGGGAAGTACAGATACGCAGTATTTT. It specifies CASSQAGSTDTQYF.

The chain has TRBV7-9 and TRBJ2-5; D is perhaps TRBD1 (6 bases). The CDR3 length is 15 residues. V gave up 4 bases and J gave up 5 bases, with 17 bases separating them. The germline V gene has CDR1 SEHNR and CDR2 FQNEAQ (reference sequence). CDR3 loop: CASSSGDQGRETQYF. CDR3 in DNA: TGTGCCAGCAGCTCAGGGGACCAGGGACGGGAGACCCAGTACTTC.